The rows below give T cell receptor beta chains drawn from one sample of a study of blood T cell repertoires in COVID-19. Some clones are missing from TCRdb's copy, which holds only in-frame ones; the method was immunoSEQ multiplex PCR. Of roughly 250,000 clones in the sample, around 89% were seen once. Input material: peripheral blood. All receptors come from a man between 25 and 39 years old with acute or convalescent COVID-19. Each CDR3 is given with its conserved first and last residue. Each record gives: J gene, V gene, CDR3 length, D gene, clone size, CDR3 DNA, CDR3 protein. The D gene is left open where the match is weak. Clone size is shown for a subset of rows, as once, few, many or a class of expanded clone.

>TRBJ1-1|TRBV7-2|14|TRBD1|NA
TGTGCCAGCAGTTTGGACAGGCTGAACACTGAAGCTTTCTTT
CASSLDRLNTEAFF
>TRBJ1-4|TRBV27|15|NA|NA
TGTGCCAGCAGTTGGACGAGGGCACTTAATGAAAAACTGTTTTTT
CASSWTRALNEKLFF
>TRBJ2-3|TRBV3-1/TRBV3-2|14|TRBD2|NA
TGTGCCAGCAGACTAACCGGGACTAGCGGGCGTGAGTATTTT
CASRLTGTSGREYF
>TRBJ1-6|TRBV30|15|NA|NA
TGTGCCTGGAGGGGCGGGCACAACTTGAATTCACCCCTCCACTTT
CAWRGGHNLNSPLHF
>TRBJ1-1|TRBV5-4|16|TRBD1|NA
TGTGCCAGCAGCCCGTACAGACAGGGGGCCGGCACTGAAGCTTTCTTT
CASSPYRQGAGTEAFF
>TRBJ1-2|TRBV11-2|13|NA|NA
TGTGCCAGCAGCTTACGGGGGGCCACGGGCTACACCTTC
CASSLRGATGYTF
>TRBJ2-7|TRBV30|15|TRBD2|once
TGTGCCTGGAGTGTACCGGCTAGCGGGGCGAGGGAGCAGTACTTC
CAWSVPASGAREQYF
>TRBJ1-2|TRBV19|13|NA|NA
TGTGCCAGTAGTACCGGGTCCCTCTATGGCTACACCTTC
CASSTGSLYGYTF
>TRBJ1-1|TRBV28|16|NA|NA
TGTGCCAGCAGTTTAGCTTTGCGGGGGCTGATCACTGAAGCTTTCTTT
CASSLALRGLITEAFF
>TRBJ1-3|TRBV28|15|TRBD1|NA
TGTGCCAGCAGTAGACAGGGGGCTTTTGGAAACACCATATATTTT
CASSRQGAFGNTIYF
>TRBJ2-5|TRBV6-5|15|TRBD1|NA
TGTGCCAGCAGTTTAGGATACAGGGGATGGGAGACCCAGTACTTC
CASSLGYRGWETQYF
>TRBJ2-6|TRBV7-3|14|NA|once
TGTGCCAGCAGCCCCGTAACTGGGGCCAACGTCCTGACTTTC
CASSPVTGANVLTF
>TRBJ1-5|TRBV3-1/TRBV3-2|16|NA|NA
TGTGCCAGCAGCCATTCCGGGACAATTAGCAATCAGCCCCAGCATTTT
CASSHSGTISNQPQHF
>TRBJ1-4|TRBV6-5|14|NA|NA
TGTGCCAGCACCCTTACTCTTTGGTCCGAAAAACTGTTTTTT
CASTLTLWSEKLFF
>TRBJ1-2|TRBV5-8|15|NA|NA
TGTGCCAGCAGCTTGTTCCCAGGCGCTAACTATGGCTACACCTTC
CASSLFPGANYGYTF
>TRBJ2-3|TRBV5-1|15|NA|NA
TGCGCCAGCCAGATAGCGGAGCTGAGCACAGATACGCAGTATTTT
CASQIAELSTDTQYF
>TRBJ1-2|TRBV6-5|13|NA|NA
TGTGCCAGCAGTTACGTAGCCGGGGATGGCTACACCTTC
CASSYVAGDGYTF
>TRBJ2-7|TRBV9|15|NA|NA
TGTGCCAGCAGCGTAGGAACCGGAGGGGCCTACGAGCAGTACTTC
CASSVGTGGAYEQYF
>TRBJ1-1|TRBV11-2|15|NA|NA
TGTGCCAGCAGGCGTCGACAGCAGTCGAACACTGAAGCTTTCTTT
CASRRRQQSNTEAFF
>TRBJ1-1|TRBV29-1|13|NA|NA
TGCAGCGTTGATTGGGGGGACGGCACTGAAGCTTTCTTT
CSVDWGDGTEAFF
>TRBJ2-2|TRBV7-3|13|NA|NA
TGTGCCAGCCGGGACATAAACACCGGGGAGCTGTTTTTT
CASRDINTGELFF
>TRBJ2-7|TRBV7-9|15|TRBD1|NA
TGTGCCAGCAGCAAGACCCGGACAGGGGCCTACGAGCAGTACTTC
CASSKTRTGAYEQYF
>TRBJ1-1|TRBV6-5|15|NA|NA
TGTGCCAGCAGCCCAGTGGGGACTATGAACACTGAAGCTTTCTTT
CASSPVGTMNTEAFF
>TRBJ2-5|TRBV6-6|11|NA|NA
TGTGCCACCCATCAGGGAGAGACCCAGTACTTC
CATHQGETQYF
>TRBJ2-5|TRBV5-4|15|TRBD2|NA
TGTGCCAGCAGCCTAGCGGGGGAGGGCCAAGAGACCCAGTACTTC
CASSLAGEGQETQYF
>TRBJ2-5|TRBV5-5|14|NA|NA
TGTGCCAGCAGCTTGAGGTGGGCCTCTGAGACCCAGTACTTC
CASSLRWASETQYF
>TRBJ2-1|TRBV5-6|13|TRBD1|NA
TGTGCCAGCAGCATGGGGACAGGGGATGAGCAGTTCTTC
CASSMGTGDEQFF
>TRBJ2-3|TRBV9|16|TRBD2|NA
TGTGCCAGCAGCGAAGGGGGACTAGGGTTTGAATATACGCAGTATTTT
CASSEGGLGFEYTQYF
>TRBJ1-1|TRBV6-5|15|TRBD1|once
TGTGCCAGCAGGGGGTCACCGGGACAGGGGGCTGAAGCTTTCTTT
CASRGSPGQGAEAFF
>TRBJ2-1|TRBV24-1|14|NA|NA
TGTGCCACCAGTGATGGCCGGGTCTTCAATGAGCAGTTCTTC
CATSDGRVFNEQFF
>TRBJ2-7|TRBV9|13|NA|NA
TGTGCCAGCGGGAGGGGGAGTTCCTACGAGCAGTACTTC
CASGRGSSYEQYF
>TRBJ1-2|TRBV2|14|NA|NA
TGTGCCAGCAGTGCCTACAGTGGGAACTATGGCTACACCTTC
CASSAYSGNYGYTF
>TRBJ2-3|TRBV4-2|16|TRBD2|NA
TGTGCCAGCAGCCAAGCCCTAGCGGGGGCCACAGATACGCAGTATTTT
CASSQALAGATDTQYF
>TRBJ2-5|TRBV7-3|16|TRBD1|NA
TGTGCCAGCAGCTTAGGACAGGGGGGAGCCCAAGAGACCCAGTACTTC
CASSLGQGGAQETQYF
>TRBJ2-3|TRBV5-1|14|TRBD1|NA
TGCGCCAGCAGACTGGGACAGGGTGTAGATACGCAGTATTTT
CASRLGQGVDTQYF
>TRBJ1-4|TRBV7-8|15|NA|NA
TGTGCCAGCAGCTTAGTTATGCAGGGTGGTGAAAAACTGTTTTTT
CASSLVMQGGEKLFF
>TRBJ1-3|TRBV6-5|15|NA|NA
TGTGCCAGCAGGTCAACAGGGCAGTCTGGAAACACCATATATTTT
CASRSTGQSGNTIYF
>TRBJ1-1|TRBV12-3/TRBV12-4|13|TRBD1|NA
TGTGCCAGCAGTTTAGTGAGGGGGCAGTTAGCTTTCTTT
CASSLVRGQLAFF
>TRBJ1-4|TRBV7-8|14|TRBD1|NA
TGTGCCAGCAGCCCGACAGGGGAGAGTGAAAAACTGTTTTTT
CASSPTGESEKLFF